Below, one T cell receptor beta chain is given with its context. As yet, its antigen is unknown. V was cut by 2 bases and J by 8 bases, with 14 bases left in between. The CDR3 is made up of 14 amino acids. Germline V gene data show CDR1 as SGHDT and CDR2 as YYEEEE. Measured with immunoSEQ multiplex PCR; TCRdb has only the in-frame clones, and not every one. The sample holds around 130,000 clones; about 90% are singletons and the top ten take 5.4%. This sample is drawn from a study of T cell responses to AZD1222 COVID-19 vaccine. The study, taken as a whole, reports: With two AZD1222 doses given, Spike-specific TCR breadth and depth both rose.

The V call is TRBV5-6, the J call TRBJ2-1; tentative D call: TRBD2 (6 bases). The sample was peripheral blood, taken on day 0 of AZD1222 vaccination. This clonotype was obtained from an adult in good health. The CDR3 DNA reads as TGTGCCAGCAGCTTTCCTGCGGGGTTCGATGAGCAGTTCTTC. This translates into CASSFPAGFDEQFF. The full variable domain, rest sourced from reference TRBV5-6 and TRBJ2-1, is DAGVTQSPTHLIKTRGQQVTLRCSPKSGHDTVSWYQQALGQGPQFIFQYYEEEERQRGNFPDRFSGHQFPNYSSELNVNALLLGDSALYLCASSFPAGFDEQFFGPGTRLTVL.